Listed here are 2 T cell receptor beta chains from one sample, sequenced in a study of blood T cells in healthy people across ages. PCR was performed a second time for about 6 to 12 cycles using a sample-barcoded 5' primer and a J-beta primer mix. A single record per CDR3 protein comes from TCRdb applying MiXCR to the 5' RACE reads. The sample holds about 2 million distinct CDR3 sequences, around half seen once. The sequenced sample consisted of blood. The receptor source for this set is a woman aged 40 to 55 in good health.

The chain carries TRBV28 and TRBJ1-2; maybe TRBD1 (5 bases). Germline-derived CDR1 and CDR2 are MDHEN and SYDVKM. Trimming cost V 6 bases and J 4 bases, with 18 bases left between them. The CDR3 spans 15 residues. CDR3 region: CASSLGRNPGYGYTF. The CDR3 DNA sequence: TGTGCCAGCAGCCTGGGACGGAACCCTGGCTATGGCTACACCTTC.

There are a few counts of this clonotype. V gene TRBV4-2 combines with J gene TRBJ1-4, with TRBD1 matching over 7 bases. The germline CDR1 and CDR2 sequences are LGHNA and YNFKEQ. CDR3 size: 18 residues. V shed 10 bases, J shed 0 bases, and the junction held 17 bases outside the gene matches. The CDR3 is CATKPDRESPSTNEKLFF. CDR3 DNA sequence: TGTGCCACCAAACCCGACAGGGAAAGCCCGTCAACTAATGAAAAACTGTTTTTT.